The 32 T cell receptor beta chains below were found in one sample sequenced in a study of vaccination and CD4 T cells after COVID-19. Antigens for these TCRs are unknown. Sample treatment: roughly ten-day PBMC culture with coronavirus spike peptide pools or control peptides (ViraFEST assay). Researchers used the Oncomine TCR Beta short-read assay to sequence DNA from cultured CD4+ T cells. MiXCR, applied by TCRdb to the PCR reads, yields one record per CDR3 protein. The sample contains under 25,000 distinct CDR3 sequences, 80% to 85% of which appear only once. Sequences were derived from CD4+ T cells from blood, cultured in vitro, sampled after SARS-CoV-2 vaccination. The source of these receptors is a human donor who received a COVID-19 vaccine.

V usage is TRBV7-2 and J usage is TRBJ1-2; 8 positions agree with TRBD1. The CDR3 runs to 13 residues. The V and J ends lost 8 bases and 4 bases, in that order; junction bases with no gene match: 6. Germline CDR1 is SGHTA and CDR2 is FQGNSA. The DNA for the CDR3 is TGTGCCAGCGCCTACAGGGGGACCTATGGCTACACCTTC. Protein: CASAYRGTYGYTF.

The gene calls are TRBV12-3 or TRBV12-4 and TRBJ2-1, with no clear D. Trimming removed 7 bases at V and 3 bases at J, with 13 bases between. This CDR3 is built from 14 residues. As DNA, the CDR3 is TGTGCCAGCAAGACCGGGCTTTACTACAATGAGCAGTTCTTC. Its protein product is CASKTGLYYNEQFF.

This clonotype has only a few counts. The chain combines TRBV27 with TRBJ1-2; 7 nucleotides match TRBD1. The length of the CDR3 is 14 residues. The V gene end was trimmed by 5 bases and the J gene end by 4 bases; junction bases not matched to a gene: 7. Germline V CDR1 and CDR2: MNHEY, SMNVEV (reference sequence). CDR3 nucleotides: TGTGCCAGCAGTCCCCGGGCAGGGGGCTATGGCTACACCTTC. Its translation is CASSPRAGGYGYTF.

This clonotype occurred once. This chain connects TRBV12-3 or TRBV12-4 to TRBJ1-1, with D unresolved. CDR3 size: 13 residues. V lost 6 bases to trimming and J lost 2 bases, with 10 bases between them. CDR3 sequence (DNA): TGTGCCAGCAGACGAGACACTAACACTGAAGCTTTCTTT. Translation: CASRRDTNTEAFF.

The V call is TRBV7-3, the J call TRBJ2-3; D call uncertain. Trimming took off 0 bases at V and 2 bases at J, with 3 bases between the two ends. The CDR3 is 13 residues long. Germline V gene data show CDR1 as SGHTA and CDR2 as FQGTGA. As DNA, the CDR3 is TGTGCCAGCAGCTTAACTGACACAGATACGCAGTATTTT. Amino acids: CASSLTDTDTQYF.

CDR3 nucleotides: TGTGCCAGTAGTTCTGCCGGGACTAGCGGGGAGACCCAGTACTTC. Translated, it gives CASSSAGTSGETQYF. This chain uses TRBV19 with TRBJ2-5, with 12 bases fitting TRBD2. Germline V gives CDR1 LNHDA, CDR2 SQIVND (reference sequence). The length of the CDR3 is 15 residues. V lost 5 bases, J lost 5 bases, and 6 bases stayed unmatched.

The V and J genes are TRBV5-4 and TRBJ2-3; D call uncertain. V lost 0 bases and J lost 8, with 10 bases in between. The CDR3 is made up of 13 amino acids. Germline CDR1 reads SGHNT; CDR2 reads YYREEE (reference sequence). Here the CDR3 DNA reads TGTGCCAGCAGCTTGGAACCCGTGGGTACGCAGTATTTT. Translated: CASSLEPVGTQYF.

This clonotype was seen just once. The rearrangement uses TRBV5-6 and TRBJ1-3, with D unresolved. Germline CDR1 SGHDT, CDR2 YYEEEE. This CDR3 contains 15 residues. The ends were cut back, 1 base at V and 2 bases at J, with 10 bases in the middle. The DNA for the CDR3 is TGTGCCAGCAGCTTGCCGGGGATCCCTGGAAACACCATATATTTT. Translating it yields CASSLPGIPGNTIYF.

The chain has TRBV29-1 and TRBJ1-2; 7 bases line up with TRBD1. There are 14 residues in the CDR3. The germline V gene has CDR1 SQVTM and CDR2 ANQGSEA. Losses at the gene ends were 6 bases for V and 2 bases for J; bases not matched to a gene: 9. The CDR3 DNA follows: TGCAGCGTCCGTTGGCAGGGGGAAAACTATGGCTACACCTTC. It is translated as CSVRWQGENYGYTF.

The rearrangement joins TRBV6-5 to TRBJ1-2; TRBD1 agrees at 9 bases. Germline trimming cut 2 bases from V and 6 bases from J; bases unmatched to any gene: 7. This CDR3 contains 15 residues. Germline CDR1 MNHEY, CDR2 SVGAGI. The chain's CDR3 is CASSYAPGQGNGYTF. The CDR3 DNA reads TGTGCCAGCAGTTACGCCCCGGGACAGGGTAATGGCTACACCTTC.

The chain combines TRBV6-1 with TRBJ1-1; TRBD1 might be the D (5 bases). The germline V and J ends were trimmed by 8 bases and 5 bases, with 12 bases remaining between them. CDR3 size: 12 residues. Germline V gene lookup returns CDR1 MNHNS and CDR2 SASEGT. The CDR3 coding sequence is TGTGCCAGCGGGGGGACGGAGACTGAAGCTTTCTTT. Protein product: CASGGTETEAFF.

The rearrangement joins TRBV5-1 to TRBJ2-5; the D gene is possibly TRBD2 (6 bases). The germline gives CDR1 SGHRS, CDR2 YFSETQ. The V end lost 0 bases, the J end lost 3 bases, and 9 bases lay between the germline ends. This CDR3 is built from 14 residues. In DNA, the CDR3 is TGCGCCAGCAGCTTGGCAGCGGGTAAAGAGACCCAGTACTTC. This sequence encodes CASSLAAGKETQYF.

This clonotype was seen a single time. This chain joins TRBV30 and TRBJ1-1, with D perhaps TRBD1 (5 bases). From germline, CDR1 is GTSNPN and CDR2 SVGIG (reference sequence). The CDR3 is 13 residues long. V was pared by 0 bases and J by 7 bases, with 12 bases between. The CDR3 is CAWSVKGVIEAFF. CDR3 nucleotide sequence: TGTGCCTGGAGTGTAAAAGGGGTGATTGAAGCTTTCTTT.

This rearrangement joins TRBV19 to TRBJ2-5; 7 bases map to TRBD2. J was trimmed by 3 bases and V by 9 bases; bases with no gene match: 1. This CDR3 spans 11 amino acids. Germline CDR1 LNHDA, CDR2 SQIVND (reference sequence). CDR3 sequence (DNA): TGTGCCAGCCGGGGGGAAGAGACCCAGTACTTC. Encoded protein: CASRGEETQYF.

V and J are TRBV20-1 and TRBJ1-6; D remains unclear. The V gene's germline CDR1 is DFQATT and CDR2 SNEGSKA (reference sequence). The CDR3 spans 15 residues. The germline V and J ends were trimmed by 0 bases and 5 bases, with 11 bases remaining between them. CDR3 in amino acids: CSARDSRAHNSPLHF. CDR3 DNA sequence: TGCAGTGCTAGAGATTCTAGGGCTCATAATTCACCCCTCCACTTT.

The chain uses TRBV3-1 and TRBJ2-3; D not resolved. CDR1 is LGHDT, CDR2 YNNKEL, per germline (reference sequence). The CDR3 runs to 14 residues. Trimming cost V 0 bases and J 4 bases, with 8 bases left between them. Written as DNA, the CDR3 is TGTGCCAGCAGCCAAGATTCCGTCGCAGATACGCAGTATTTT. This sequence encodes CASSQDSVADTQYF.

The gene calls are TRBV25-1 and TRBJ1-3, with TRBD1 matching 9 bases. Germline V lookup: CDR1 MGHDK, CDR2 SYGVNS. The CDR3 totals 15 residues. V gave up 3 bases and J gave up 2 bases; unmatched junction bases: 2. The CDR3 loop reads CASSDTGGAGNTIYF. CDR3 DNA: TGTGCCAGCAGTGATACAGGGGGCGCTGGAAACACCATATATTTT.

This chain uses TRBV6-1 with TRBJ1-1, with D tentatively TRBD1 (5 bases). Germline lookup yields CDR1 MNHNS and CDR2 SASEGT. The CDR3 consists of 13 residues. The V and J ends lost 7 bases and 9 bases respectively, with 18 bases between them. CDR3 sequence (DNA): TGTGCCAGCATTGGGACCCCCGTTCGCAAAGCTTTCTTT. This gives the protein CASIGTPVRKAFF.

The rearrangement joins TRBV2 to TRBJ1-1; 11 bases are shared with TRBD1. The V gene's germline CDR1 is SNHLY and CDR2 FYNNEI. This CDR3 spans 16 amino acids. The V and J ends lost 8 bases and 3 bases, in that order; junction bases with no gene match: 11. The CDR3 spells CASQGTGGSYYTEAFF. CDR3 coding DNA: TGTGCCAGCCAAGGGACAGGGGGGAGCTACTACACTGAAGCTTTCTTT.

This clonotype was detected once. The CDR3 loop reads CASSLRRGPYGYTF. The DNA of the CDR3 is TGTGCCAGCAGTTTGCGCAGGGGGCCATATGGCTACACCTTC. The chain joins TRBV12-3 or TRBV12-4 to TRBJ1-2, with TRBD1 identical over 8 bases. This CDR3 region has 14 residues. Trimming at V came to 3 bases and at J to 5 bases, leaving 5 bases not matched to a gene.

The chain carries TRBV5-1 and TRBJ2-5; D ambiguous. The V and J ends lost 0 bases and 3 bases respectively, with 12 bases between them. Germline V lookup: CDR1 SGHRS, CDR2 YFSETQ. The CDR3 is made up of 15 amino acids. CDR3 region: CASSLASRTEETQYF. As DNA, the CDR3 is TGCGCCAGCAGCTTGGCGTCTAGAACCGAAGAGACCCAGTACTTC.

The chain recombines TRBV20-1 with TRBJ1-2, with TRBD1 matching 7 bases. This CDR3 contains 14 residues. Per the germline V gene, CDR1 is DFQATT and CDR2 is SNEGSKA (reference sequence). Trimming at V came to 0 bases and at J to 5 bases, leaving 6 bases not matched to a gene. The CDR3 here is CSARDGTVRYGYTF. In DNA form, the CDR3 reads TGCAGTGCTAGAGATGGGACAGTGAGATATGGCTACACCTTC.

The chain recombines TRBV30 with TRBJ2-4; D is perhaps TRBD1 or TRBD2 (6 bases each). Germline assignment: CDR1 GTSNPN and CDR2 SVGIG (reference sequence). CDR3 length: 13 amino acids. V dropped 2 bases and J dropped 5 bases, with 10 bases sitting between them. This CDR3 is CAWSRGRENIQYF. The CDR3 DNA sequence: TGTGCCTGGAGTCGGGGGCGGGAAAACATTCAGTACTTC. The full variable domain, in which reference TRBV30 and TRBJ2-4 provide the parts outside the CDR3, is SQTIHQWPATLVQPVGSPLSLECTVEGTSNPNLYWYRQAAGRGLQLLFYSVGIGQISSEVPQNLSASRPQDRQFILSSKKLLLSDSGFYLCAWSRGRENIQYFGAGTRLSVL.

The chain carries TRBV2 and TRBJ2-7; the match to TRBD1 covers 9 bases. CDR1 and CDR2 (germline): SNHLY, FYNNEI. Trimming cost V 3 bases and J 2 bases; bases outside gene matches: 8. The CDR3 length is 16 residues. The CDR3 nucleotides read TGTGCCAGCAGTGACCGGACAGGGGTCGCCCCCTACGAGCAGTACTTC. Its protein product is CASSDRTGVAPYEQYF.

V and J are TRBV6-9 and TRBJ2-5; 14 bases are shared with TRBD2. CDR1 is MNHGY, CDR2 SVAAGI, per germline. Losses at the gene ends were 5 bases for V and 6 bases for J; bases not matched to a gene: 8. The CDR3 is made up of 16 amino acids. In DNA form, the CDR3 reads TGTGCCAGCAGTCGGACTAGCGGGGGGCGTGGAAAGACCCAGTACTTC. Encoded protein: CASSRTSGGRGKTQYF.

The chain uses TRBV20-1 and TRBJ2-1, with TRBD2 as a possible D gene (5 bases). Deletions cut 5 bases from V and 5 bases from J, with 10 bases between. This CDR3 region has 12 residues. Germline CDR1 is DFQATT and CDR2 is SNEGSKA (reference sequence). CDR3 amino acids: CSAQDGDNEQFF. In nucleotides, the CDR3 is TGCAGTGCTCAAGACGGGGACAATGAGCAGTTCTTC.

The chain joins TRBV20-1 to TRBJ1-5, with TRBD1 identical over 9 bases. The germline gives CDR1 DFQATT, CDR2 SNEGSKA (reference sequence). CDR3 length: 16 residues. The J segment lost 2 bases and the V segment lost 0 bases, leaving 5 bases of the junction unmatched. As DNA, the CDR3 is TGCAGTGCTAGAGAGCCCACAGGGGGCGGCAATCAGCCCCAGCATTTT. As protein: CSAREPTGGGNQPQHF.

V is TRBV4-2 and J is TRBJ1-4; the match to TRBD1 covers 12 bases. The CDR3 has 16 residues. Germline-derived CDR1 and CDR2 are LGHNA and YNFKEQ. Trimming removed 6 bases from V and 6 bases from J; junction bases left unmatched: 8. CDR3: CASSHGTGGTDEKLFF. CDR3 bases: TGTGCCAGCAGTCATGGGACAGGGGGCACCGATGAAAAACTGTTTTTT.

This CDR3 reads CASSIPERADTQYF. As DNA, the CDR3 is TGTGCCAGTAGTATTCCCGAGAGGGCAGATACGCAGTATTTT. The V gene is TRBV19, the J gene TRBJ2-3; perhaps TRBD2 as D (5 bases). The CDR3 sequence is 14 residues long. Germline lookup yields CDR1 LNHDA and CDR2 SQIVND (reference sequence). V gave up 3 bases and J gave up 4 bases, with 11 bases separating them.

This clonotype was seen a few times. The rearrangement links TRBV7-8 to TRBJ1-5; D is uncertain. The CDR3 runs 13 residues. The germline V and J ends were trimmed by 1 base and 4 bases, with 5 bases remaining between them. Germline V gene data show CDR1 as SGHVS and CDR2 as FQNEAQ. The CDR3 protein is CASSLGQNQPQHF. In DNA form, the CDR3 reads TGTGCCAGCAGCTTAGGCCAGAATCAGCCCCAGCATTTT.

The V gene is TRBV7-8, the J gene TRBJ2-3; D possibly matches TRBD1 or TRBD2 (5 bases each). Between the trimmed V and J ends, which lost 5 bases and 2 bases, there was a span of 17 bases. Germline V lookup: CDR1 SGHVS, CDR2 FQNEAQ. The CDR3 is made up of 16 amino acids. The DNA of the CDR3 is TGTGCCAGCAGCCTCCTAGGTGGGGGTACCACAGATACGCAGTATTTT. It is translated as CASSLLGGGTTDTQYF.

This clonotype was recorded once. The V call is TRBV20-1, the J call TRBJ1-4; D call uncertain. The CDR3 is 15 amino acids. Trimming removed 5 bases from V and 0 bases from J, with 13 bases in between. Germline V CDR1 and CDR2: DFQATT, SNEGSKA (reference sequence). DNA of the CDR3: TGCAGTGCTCCCCGCTCAGTAGCAACTAATGAAAAACTGTTTTTT. Amino acids: CSAPRSVATNEKLFF.